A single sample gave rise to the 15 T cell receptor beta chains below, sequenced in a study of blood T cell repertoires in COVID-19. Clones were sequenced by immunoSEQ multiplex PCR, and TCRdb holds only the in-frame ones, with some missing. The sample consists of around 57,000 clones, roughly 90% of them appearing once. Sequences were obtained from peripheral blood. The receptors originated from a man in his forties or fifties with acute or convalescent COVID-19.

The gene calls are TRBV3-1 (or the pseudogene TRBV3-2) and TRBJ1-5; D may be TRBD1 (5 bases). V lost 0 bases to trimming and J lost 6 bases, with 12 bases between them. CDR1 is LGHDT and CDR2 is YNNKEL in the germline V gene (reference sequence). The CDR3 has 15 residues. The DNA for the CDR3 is TGTGCCAGCAGCCAAGAGTGGGGCACGGGTCAGCCCCAGCATTTT. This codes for CASSQEWGTGQPQHF.

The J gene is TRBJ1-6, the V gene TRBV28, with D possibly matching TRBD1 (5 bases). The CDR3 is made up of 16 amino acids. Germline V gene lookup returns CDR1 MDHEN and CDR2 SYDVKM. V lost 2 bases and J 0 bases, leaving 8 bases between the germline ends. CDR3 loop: CASSLGGISYNSPLHF. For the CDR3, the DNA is TGTGCCAGCAGTTTAGGGGGGATCTCCTATAATTCACCCCTCCACTTT.

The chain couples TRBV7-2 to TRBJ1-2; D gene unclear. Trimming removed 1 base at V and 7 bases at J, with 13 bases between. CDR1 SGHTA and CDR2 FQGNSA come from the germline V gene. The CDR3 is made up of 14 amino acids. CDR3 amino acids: CASSLERGSLGYTF. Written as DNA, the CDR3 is TGTGCCAGCAGCTTAGAGCGGGGAAGTCTTGGCTACACCTTC. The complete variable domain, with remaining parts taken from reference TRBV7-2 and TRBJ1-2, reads GAGVSQSPSNKVTEKGKDVELRCDPISGHTALYWYRQSLGQGLEFLIYFQGNSAPDKSGLPSDRFSAERTGGSVSTLTIQRTQQEDSAVYLCASSLERGSLGYTFGSGTRLTVV.

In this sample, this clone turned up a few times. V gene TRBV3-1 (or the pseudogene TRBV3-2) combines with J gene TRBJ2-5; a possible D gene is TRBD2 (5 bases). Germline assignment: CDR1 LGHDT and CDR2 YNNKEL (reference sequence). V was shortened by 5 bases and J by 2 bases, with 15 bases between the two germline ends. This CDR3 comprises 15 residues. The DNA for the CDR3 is TGTGCCAGCAGCGGGGTTCGGCGGGTGCAAGAGACCCAGTACTTC. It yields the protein CASSGVRRVQETQYF.

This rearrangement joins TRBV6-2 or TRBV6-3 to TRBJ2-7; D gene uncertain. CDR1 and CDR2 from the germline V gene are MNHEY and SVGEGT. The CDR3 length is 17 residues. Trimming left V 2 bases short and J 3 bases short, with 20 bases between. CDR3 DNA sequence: TGTGCCAGCAGTTACGGCCAGGTGGGTGCGCCCTACTACGAGCAGTACTTC. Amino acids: CASSYGQVGAPYYEQYF.

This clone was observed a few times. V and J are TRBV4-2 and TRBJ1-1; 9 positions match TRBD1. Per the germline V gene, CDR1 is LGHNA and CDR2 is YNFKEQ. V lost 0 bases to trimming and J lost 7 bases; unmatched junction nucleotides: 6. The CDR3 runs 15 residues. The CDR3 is CASSQEPGQGDEAFF. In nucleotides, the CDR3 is TGTGCCAGCAGCCAAGAGCCGGGACAGGGCGATGAAGCTTTCTTT.

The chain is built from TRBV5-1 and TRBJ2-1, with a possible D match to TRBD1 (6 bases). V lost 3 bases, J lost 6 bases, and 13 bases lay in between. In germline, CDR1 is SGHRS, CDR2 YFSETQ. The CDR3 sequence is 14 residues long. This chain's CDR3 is CASSYRQVGNEQFF. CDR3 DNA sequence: TGCGCCAGCAGCTATAGACAGGTGGGCAATGAGCAGTTCTTC.

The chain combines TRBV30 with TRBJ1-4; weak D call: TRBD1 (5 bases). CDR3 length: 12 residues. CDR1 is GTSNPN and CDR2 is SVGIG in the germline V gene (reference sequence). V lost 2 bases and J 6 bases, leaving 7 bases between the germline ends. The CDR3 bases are TGTGCCTGGAGTTGGGGGGATGAAAAACTGTTTTTT. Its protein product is CAWSWGDEKLFF.

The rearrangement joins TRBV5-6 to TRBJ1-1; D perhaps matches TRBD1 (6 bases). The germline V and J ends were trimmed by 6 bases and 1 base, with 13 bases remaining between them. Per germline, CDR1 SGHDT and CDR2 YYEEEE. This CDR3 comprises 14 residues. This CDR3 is CASTLGGRNTEAFF. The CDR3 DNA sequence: TGTGCCAGCACCCTAGGGGGAAGGAACACTGAAGCTTTCTTT.

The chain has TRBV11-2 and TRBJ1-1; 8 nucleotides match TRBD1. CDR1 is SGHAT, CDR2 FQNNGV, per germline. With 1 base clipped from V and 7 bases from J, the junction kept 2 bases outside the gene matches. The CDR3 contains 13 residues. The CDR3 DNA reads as TGTGCCAGCAGCTTAGGGACAGGGTTTGAAGCTTTCTTT. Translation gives CASSLGTGFEAFF.

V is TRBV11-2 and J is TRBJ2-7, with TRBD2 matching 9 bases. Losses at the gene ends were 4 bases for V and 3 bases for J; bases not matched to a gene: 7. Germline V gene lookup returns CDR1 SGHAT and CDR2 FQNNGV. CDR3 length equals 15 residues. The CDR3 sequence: CASSSREGGFYEQYF. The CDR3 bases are TGTGCCAGCAGCTCGCGGGAGGGGGGATTCTACGAGCAGTACTTC.

CDR3 region: CASSPNSLGEETQYF. Written as DNA, the CDR3 is TGTGCCAGCTCACCTAACAGCCTCGGGGAGGAGACCCAGTACTTC. The V gene is TRBV18, the J gene TRBJ2-5; a weak D match, TRBD2 (5 bases). Germline values: CDR1 KGHSH, CDR2 LQKENI. CDR3 length equals 15 residues. V was trimmed by 3 bases and J by 5 bases, leaving 16 bases between them.

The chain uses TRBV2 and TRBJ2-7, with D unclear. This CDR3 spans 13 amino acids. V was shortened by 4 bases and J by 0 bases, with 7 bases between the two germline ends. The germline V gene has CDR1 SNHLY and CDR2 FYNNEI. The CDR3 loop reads CASSGRSSYEQYF. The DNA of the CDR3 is TGTGCCAGCAGTGGTCGCAGCTCCTACGAGCAGTACTTC.

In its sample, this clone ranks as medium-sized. The CDR3 nucleotides read TGTGCCAGCAGTTACAATATTCGGACAGGGGGGATCGAGCAGTACTTC. Amino acids: CASSYNIRTGGIEQYF. V is TRBV6-2 or TRBV6-3 and J is TRBJ2-7; 10 bases fit TRBD1. The ends lost 2 bases at V and 6 bases at J; junction bases unmatched: 10. Germline CDR1 MNHEY, CDR2 SVGEGT. The CDR3 totals 16 residues.

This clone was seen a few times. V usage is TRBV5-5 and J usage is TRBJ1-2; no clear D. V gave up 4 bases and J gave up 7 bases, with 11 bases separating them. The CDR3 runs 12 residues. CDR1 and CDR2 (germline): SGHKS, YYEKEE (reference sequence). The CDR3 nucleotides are TGTGCCAGCAGCCGTAGTGAAGCTGGCTACACCTTC. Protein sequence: CASSRSEAGYTF.